This paragraph reports one T cell receptor (beta chain). These data belong to a study of blood T cell repertoires in COVID-19. The repertoire was sequenced with immunoSEQ multiplex PCR; TCRdb's copy has only in-frame clones and lacks some. The table lists 83,000 or so clones, more than 75% of them singletons. CDR1 and CDR2 (germline): LGHNA, YNFKEQ. With V trimmed by 1 base and J by 5 bases, 8 bases remained unmatched. CDR3 size: 16 residues. The receptor was isolated from a human donor in a cohort sampled during active COVID-19. This rearrangement joins TRBV4-2 to TRBJ2-5; 9 bases are shared with TRBD2. The sample consisted of peripheral blood. The CDR3 region is CASSQGISGGEETQYF. As DNA, the CDR3 is TGTGCCAGCAGCCAAGGGATTAGCGGGGGTGAGGAGACCCAGTACTTC.